Listed here is a single T cell receptor (beta chain). These data originate in a study of blood T cell repertoires in COVID-19. The wider study: Researchers got acute and convalescent COVID-19 samples from the United States, Italy and Spain. PBMCs, B-cell-depleted T cells, or T cells were the source of the cDNA or gDNA that made up the material.

CDR3 length: 16 amino acids. J gave up 3 bases and V 1 base, and 2 bases lay outside the gene matches. From germline, CDR1 is GTSNPN and CDR2 SVGIG (reference sequence). The authors' processing: Nucleated cell counts were estimated from reference gene primer amplification. Clones were sequenced by immunoSEQ multiplex PCR, and TCRdb holds only the in-frame ones, with some missing. V, J and clone size are taken as reported in that table, and D and trimming were inferred from the DNA itself. The table records tens of thousands of clones, 80% to 90% of them present only once. This receptor was taken from a woman older than 75 with acute or convalescent COVID-19. The genes are TRBV30 and TRBJ2-5; 16 bases fit TRBD2. Input material: peripheral blood. In DNA form, the CDR3 reads TGTGCCTGGAGTGGTGGGACTAGCGGGGGGGAAGAGACCCAGTACTTC. Protein sequence: CAWSGGTSGGEETQYF.